This record looks at one T cell receptor beta chain sequence and its context. The target antigen is unknown. This sample stems from a study of shared clonotypes between healthy human individuals. General study results and limits: Across subsets, estimated richness was generally greater for naive than for memory populations. Relative to clonotypes present in all four donors, those not shared had lower generation probabilities.

Produced via immunoSEQ multiplex PCR; TCRdb's table is partial and in-frame only. This sample yields about 960,000 clones, of which around three quarters are seen a single time; approximately 1.5% belongs to the top ten. CDR1 and CDR2 from the germline V gene are SNHLY and FYNNEI. The V gene lost 8 bases and the J gene lost 7 bases, with 15 bases spanning the gap. CDR3 length: 14 residues. The TCR originated in a man aged 18 to 29 in good health. The J gene is TRBJ1-6, the V gene TRBV2, with D perhaps matching TRBD1 (5 bases). Sequencing used memory CD4+ T cells sorted from blood. The subset: CD45RA-negative fraction. DNA for the CDR3: TGTGCCAGCGTCCGGGGGGTGGGGAATTCACCCCTCCACTTT. It yields the protein CASVRGVGNSPLHF.